Reported below is one T cell receptor beta chain. This clonotype was seen more than once but under ten times. The clone's antigen remains unknown. No per-base quality is available; no much larger clone lies one base away. Explained via the paper, the treatment or condition label denotes: live attenuated yellow fever vaccine strain. At every blood-draw timepoint, two biological replicates of bulk PBMCs were collected. A standard Ficoll-Paque protocol was used to isolate PBMCs from peripheral blood. TriZol was used to extract RNA from bulk PBMCs, CD4 and CD8 fractions, and dextramer-positive and dextramer-negative fractions. Synthesis of TCR cDNA relied on 5'RACE template switching, a step that introduced a universal primer site along with unique molecular identifiers. Priming for cDNA synthesis came from both the TCR alpha and TCR beta constant segments. Libraries were amplified in two PCR steps, with sample barcodes and sequencing adapters added in the second step. Sequencing of the libraries was done on either Illumina HiSeq 2500 (2x100 bp) or NovaSeq (2x150 bp). On the study's bioinformatics: MIGEC handled demultiplexing of reads and collapsing into UMI consensus sequences, while MiXCR performed V(D)J alignment. Vaccine-responding clonotypes were identified with edgeR using replicate PBMC samples, with FDR below 0.01 and a log2 fold change above 5 up to day 15 being required. CD4 or CD8 identity was assigned to each bulk clonotype according to whether the clonotype was present at higher abundance in the sequenced CD4 repertoire or the sequenced CD8 repertoire. Starting from the raw public reads, TCRdb applied fastp trimming at Q25, assembled clones with MiXCR and retained in-frame beta chains. Rows are unified per CDR3 protein, each entry keeping the most common DNA and genes. TCRdb, not the original authors, processed these V and J calls. This sample has 450,000 to 600,000 distinct CDR3 sequences in its table, and approximately 15% of those were observed once. The ten largest clones represent about 14% of the sample.

This entry belongs to a study of T cells after yellow fever vaccination (dated by TCRdb to between 2018 and 2020). General notes on the study: The SMART-Seq v4 Ultra Low Input RNA kit was used to prepare libraries from fractions with low cell numbers. To follow T-cell clones before and after both primary and booster YFV17D yellow fever vaccination, bulk TCR alpha and beta repertoires underwent longitudinal sequencing. Two healthy male donors made up the cohort, one aged 18 to 30 years and the other aged 30 to 40 years. Blood was collected at multiple timepoints before and after primary and secondary immunization, and bulk PBMC replicates and cell subsets were isolated.

Summary of the overall study and its limitations: A small fraction of clonotypes showed up in both the CD4 and CD8 compartments, probably as a result of convergent recombination. Most clones expanded after primary vaccination (96% of CD4 and 70% to 90% of CD8) were re-detected after the booster, suggesting that broad memory maintenance occurred. The secondary T-cell response was found to be weaker but faster than the primary response, with a peak reached on day 5 rather than on day 15. Only two donors were included in the study, so the extent to which the findings can be generalized is limited. Computational filtering was required because FACS-sorted repertoires could contain abundant contaminating clonotypes from the bulk population.

Germline trimming: 4 bases from V, 1 base from J; junction bases outside gene matches: 6. The CDR1 and CDR2 encoded by the germline V gene (reference sequence) are SEHNR and FQNEAQ. From its cysteine to its phenylalanine, the CDR3 spans 16 amino acids. Only the CDR3 DNA stays, 48 bases, in frame from base 1. The specimen was PBMCs, collected on the day of the yellow fever booster vaccination. The rearranged chain carries TRBV7-9 and TRBJ2-2, and 7 junctional nucleotides match TRBD1. The receptor comes from a man under 40 who received the YFV17D yellow fever vaccine. The CDR3 region reads CASSSGTAMNTGELFF. The DNA is as follows: TGTGCCAGCAGCTCAGGGACAGCGATGAACACCGGGGAGCTGTTTTTT. Where the CDR3 stops, the reference TRBV7-9 and TRBJ2-2 genes take over; the full variable domain is DTGVSQNPRHKITKRGQNVTFRCDPISEHNRLYWYRQTLGQGPEFLTYFQNEAQLEKSRLLSDRFSAERPKGSFSTLEIQRTEQGDSAMYLCASSSGTAMNTGELFFGEGSRLTVL.